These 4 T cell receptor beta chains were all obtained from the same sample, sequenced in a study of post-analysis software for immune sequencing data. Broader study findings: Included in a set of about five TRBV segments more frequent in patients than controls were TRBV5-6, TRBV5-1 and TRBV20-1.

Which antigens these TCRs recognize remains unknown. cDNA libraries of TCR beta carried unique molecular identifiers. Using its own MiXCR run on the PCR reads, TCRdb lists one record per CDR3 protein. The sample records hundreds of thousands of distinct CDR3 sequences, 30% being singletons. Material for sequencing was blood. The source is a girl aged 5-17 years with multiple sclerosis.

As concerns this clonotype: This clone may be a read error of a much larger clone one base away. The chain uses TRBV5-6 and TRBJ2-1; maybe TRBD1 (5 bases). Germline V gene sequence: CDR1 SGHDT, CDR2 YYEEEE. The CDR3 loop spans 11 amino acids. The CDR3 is CVSSSRQTQFF. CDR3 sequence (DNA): TGTGTCAGCAGCTCCCGACAGACGCAGTTCTTC. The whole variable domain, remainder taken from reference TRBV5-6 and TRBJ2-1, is DAGVTQSPTHLIKTRGQQVTLRCSPKSGHDTVSWYQQALGQGPQFIFQYYEEEERQRGNFPDRFSGHQFPNYSSELNVNALLLGDSALYLCVSSSRQTQFFGPGTRLTVL.

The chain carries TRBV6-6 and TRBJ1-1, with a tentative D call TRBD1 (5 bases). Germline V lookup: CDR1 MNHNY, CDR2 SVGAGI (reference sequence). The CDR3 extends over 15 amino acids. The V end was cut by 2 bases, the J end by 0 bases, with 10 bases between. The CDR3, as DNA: TGTGCCAGCAGTTACACGGGGCAGCTGAACACTGAAGCTTTCTTT. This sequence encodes CASSYTGQLNTEAFF.

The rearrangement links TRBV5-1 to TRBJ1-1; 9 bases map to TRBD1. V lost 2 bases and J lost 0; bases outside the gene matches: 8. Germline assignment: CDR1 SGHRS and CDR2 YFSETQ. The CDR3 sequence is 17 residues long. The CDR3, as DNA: TGCGCCAGCAGCTTAAAGAAACAGGGGGCCGTGAACACTGAAGCTTTCTTT. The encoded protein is CASSLKKQGAVNTEAFF.

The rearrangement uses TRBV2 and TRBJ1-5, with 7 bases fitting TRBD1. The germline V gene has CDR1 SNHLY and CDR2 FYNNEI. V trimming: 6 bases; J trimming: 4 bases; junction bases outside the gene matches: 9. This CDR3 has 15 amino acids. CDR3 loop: CASSAQGLRNQPQHF. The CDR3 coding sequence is TGTGCCAGCAGCGCACAGGGGCTCCGTAATCAGCCCCAGCATTTT.